Following are 23 T cell receptor beta chains from one sample sequenced in a study of vaccination effects on CD4 cells after COVID-19. The method was immunoSEQ multiplex PCR; TCRdb's version includes in-frame clones alone and lacks a portion of them. The table includes almost 30,000 clones, 65% to 75% detected once. ViraFEST assay sequencing came after antigen-specific CD4+ T cells were expanded with viral peptide pools. Isolation of CD4+ T cells took place after 10 days of culture. Each person got two doses of an mRNA SARS-CoV-2 vaccine, BNT162b2 or mRNA-1273. No antigen has been assigned to these receptors. Sequencing was performed on CD4+ T cells from PBMCs cultured with HCoV-OC43 spike peptides, taken after COVID-19 vaccination. Subset in this sample: HCoV-OC43 spike overlapping peptide pool stimulation. Receptor source: a human donor who received a COVID-19 vaccine.

The chain has TRBV9 and TRBJ2-3; D perhaps matches TRBD2 (6 bases). In germline, CDR1 is SGDLS, CDR2 YYNGEE. The CDR3 spans 21 residues. Trimming cost V 0 bases and J 2 bases, with 28 bases left between them. The CDR3: CASSVVGVGAGPSRATDTQYF. The CDR3 DNA is TGTGCCAGCAGCGTAGTTGGGGTTGGGGCGGGACCCTCGAGGGCCACAGATACGCAGTATTTT. The full variable domain, completed using reference TRBV9 and TRBJ2-3, is DSGVTQTPKHLITATGQRVTLRCSPRSGDLSVYWYQQSLDQGLQFLIQYYNGEERAKGNILERFSAQQFPDLHSELNLSSLELGDSALYFCASSVVGVGAGPSRATDTQYFGPGTRLTVL.

This clone was observed once. V is TRBV9 and J is TRBJ1-5; 7 nucleotides agree with TRBD1. This CDR3 contains 15 residues. J was trimmed by 1 base and V by 4 bases; bases with no gene match: 5. The V gene's germline CDR1 is SGDLS and CDR2 YYNGEE. The CDR3 protein is CASSPGGGSNQPQHF. CDR3 sequence (DNA): TGTGCCAGCAGCCCAGGGGGGGGCAGCAATCAGCCCCAGCATTTT.

This clone has a handful of counts. The rearrangement uses TRBV6-2 or TRBV6-3 and TRBJ1-4; no clear D gene. The germline gives CDR1 MNHEY, CDR2 SVGEGT. With 6 bases removed from V and 7 bases from J, the gap between germline ends came to 12 bases. The CDR3 runs 13 residues. For the CDR3, the DNA is TGTGCCAGCAGCTTCAGTGGAATTGAAAAACTGTTTTTT. The encoded protein is CASSFSGIEKLFF.

This clone was counted a few times. The chain carries TRBV5-4 and TRBJ1-1, with D unresolved. CDR1 is SGHNT, CDR2 YYREEE, per germline (reference sequence). The CDR3 is 13 amino acids. Trimming cost V 3 bases and J 0 bases, with 6 bases left between them. Here the CDR3 DNA reads TGTGCCAGCAGCTCCGGGGTGAACACTGAAGCTTTCTTT. Its protein product is CASSSGVNTEAFF.

This chain links TRBV3-1 (or the pseudogene TRBV3-2) with TRBJ2-1, with 11 bases identical to TRBD2. Germline V lookup: CDR1 LGHDT, CDR2 YNNKEL (reference sequence). The ends lost 1 base at V and 9 bases at J; junction bases unmatched: 5. CDR3 length: 15 amino acids. CDR3 residues: CASSQATSGSGEQFF. CDR3 DNA sequence: TGTGCCAGCAGCCAAGCCACTAGCGGGAGCGGTGAGCAGTTCTTC.

This clone was detected only once. The CDR3 DNA follows: TGCGCCAGCAGCTTGAAGTCCCCCGTTGATACGCAGTATTTT. Amino acid sequence: CASSLKSPVDTQYF. The rearrangement joins TRBV5-1 to TRBJ2-3, with unresolved D. CDR1 and CDR2 from the germline V gene are SGHRS and YFSETQ. V was pared by 1 base and J by 6 bases, with 12 bases between. This CDR3 is built from 14 residues.

This clone came up once. The rearrangement joins TRBV5-1 to TRBJ2-1, with D unclear. Trimming removed 4 bases at V and 1 base at J, with 21 bases between. CDR1 and CDR2 from the germline V gene are SGHRS and YFSETQ. The CDR3 has 18 residues. As DNA, the CDR3 is TGCGCCAGCAGCCCCAGAATTGACCCTGGAGCTTCCTACAATGAGCAGTTCTTC. It yields the protein CASSPRIDPGASYNEQFF.

The V gene is TRBV5-1, the J gene TRBJ2-5; D possibly corresponds to TRBD2 (5 bases). Deletions cut 1 base from V and 5 bases from J, with 21 bases between. CDR1 is SGHRS, CDR2 YFSETQ, per germline. The CDR3 has 17 residues. This chain's CDR3 is CASSLWSGRGSRETQYF. The CDR3 DNA reads as TGCGCCAGCAGCTTGTGGTCTGGTCGGGGTTCGCGGGAGACCCAGTACTTC.

The genes are TRBV30 and TRBJ1-4; the D is unclear. The CDR3 runs to 14 residues. Trimming stripped 4 bases from V and 4 bases from J, with 13 bases between. Germline V gene sequence: CDR1 GTSNPN, CDR2 SVGIG (reference sequence). The CDR3 loop is CAWTVAGINEKLFF. For the CDR3, the DNA is TGTGCCTGGACGGTGGCAGGAATTAATGAAAAACTGTTTTTT.

The rearrangement uses TRBV12-5 and TRBJ2-3; TRBD2 matches at 9 bases. The CDR3 length is 15 residues. CDR1 is LGHNT, CDR2 FRNRAP, per germline. Losses at the gene ends were 7 bases for V and 2 bases for J; bases not matched to a gene: 7. DNA of the CDR3: TGTGCTAGTGCCCAGACTAGCGGTTCCACAGATACGCAGTATTTT. Amino acids: CASAQTSGSTDTQYF.

The chain employs TRBV2 and TRBJ2-1, with 13 bases that match TRBD2. This CDR3 contains 21 residues. Germline CDR1 reads SNHLY; CDR2 reads FYNNEI. V lost 6 bases, J lost 5 bases, and 22 bases stayed unmatched. The DNA of the CDR3 is TGTGCCAGCAGAGAGCGACTAGCGGGGGGCGACGTCCCGTCTCGAAACAATGAGCAGTTCTTC. This translates into CASRERLAGGDVPSRNNEQFF.

V gene TRBV11-2 combines with J gene TRBJ1-1, with D perhaps TRBD1 (5 bases). The CDR3 contains 17 residues. The V gene's germline CDR1 is SGHAT and CDR2 FQNNGV. The V gene lost 6 bases and the J gene lost 1 base, with 21 bases spanning the gap. In DNA, the CDR3 is TGTGCCAGCAGTATAGGGAGGGGTGGGAGAGGGAACACTGAAGCTTTCTTT. Protein: CASSIGRGGRGNTEAFF.

The genes are TRBV7-9 and TRBJ1-4; D unclear. This CDR3 spans 15 amino acids. Germline-derived CDR1 and CDR2 are SEHNR and FQNEAQ (reference sequence). With 0 bases removed from V and 8 bases from J, the gap between germline ends came to 13 bases. CDR3 residues: CASSLAGYSREKLFF. DNA of the CDR3: TGTGCCAGCAGCTTAGCTGGGTACTCTCGAGAAAAACTGTTTTTT.

Concerning this clone itself: Other DNA sequences in this sample translate to the same CDR3. V usage is TRBV6-5 and J usage is TRBJ1-2; D possibly corresponds to TRBD1 (5 bases). Germline loops: CDR1 MNHEY, CDR2 SVGAGI. CDR3 length: 13 amino acids. The V and J ends lost 6 bases and 1 base respectively, with 9 bases between them. The CDR3 DNA sequence: TGTGCCAGCAGCCTAGACAGTAACTATGGCTACACCTTC. As protein: CASSLDSNYGYTF.

This clone was counted a few times. The gene calls are TRBV6-5 and TRBJ1-3; D is unresolved. This CDR3 has 12 residues. The V gene's germline CDR1 is MNHEY and CDR2 SVGAGI. Trimming shortened V by 6 bases and J by 12 bases, and 15 bases separated the two germline ends. As DNA, the CDR3 is TGTGCCAGCAGAGCCCCCGGGATGCACATATATTTT. It translates to CASRAPGMHIYF.

This clone was detected only once. The rearrangement links TRBV7-8 to TRBJ2-5; D remains ambiguous. The CDR3 runs 14 residues. Per germline, CDR1 SGHVS and CDR2 FQNEAQ. Trimming removed 0 bases from V and 2 bases from J, with 7 bases in between. The CDR3 sequence is CASSLAVTQETQYF. The CDR3 coding sequence is TGTGCCAGCAGCTTAGCTGTGACGCAAGAGACCCAGTACTTC.

The chain joins TRBV7-2 to TRBJ2-2, with 8 bases matching TRBD2. Germline lookup yields CDR1 SGHTA and CDR2 FQGNSA. CDR3 length: 16 residues. With V trimmed by 2 bases and J by 5 bases, 7 bases remained unmatched. CDR3: CASSLWSGGGTGELFF. The DNA of the CDR3 is TGTGCCAGCAGCTTATGGAGCGGGGGAGGTACCGGGGAGCTGTTTTTT.

This clone was observed a handful of times. DNA for the CDR3: TGTGCCATCAGCGCGGCCTCCCAGAACACTGAAGCTTTCTTT. As protein: CAISAASQNTEAFF. This sequence joins TRBV10-3 and TRBJ1-1; D gene uncertain. Trimming shortened V by 6 bases and J by 1 base, and 12 bases separated the two germline ends. The CDR3 length is 14 residues. Germline loops: CDR1 ENHRY, CDR2 SYGVKD.

This sequence joins TRBV11-2 and TRBJ2-1, with 8 bases fitting TRBD2. The CDR3 is made up of 16 amino acids. The V and J ends lost 6 bases and 7 bases, in that order; junction bases with no gene match: 14. Germline V gene data show CDR1 as SGHAT and CDR2 as FQNNGV. CDR3 protein: CASSLSGSGSLNEQFF. CDR3 DNA: TGTGCCAGCAGTTTATCGGGCAGCGGGAGTTTAAATGAGCAGTTCTTC.

The V call is TRBV30, the J call TRBJ2-3; D unclear. The V end was cut by 1 base, the J end by 4 bases, with 3 bases between. The CDR3 is 11 residues long. Germline CDR1 GTSNPN, CDR2 SVGIG (reference sequence). CDR3 in amino acids: CAWSGADTQYF. CDR3 bases: TGTGCCTGGAGTGGTGCAGATACGCAGTATTTT.

This clone occurred a few times. The chain has TRBV12-5 and TRBJ2-3, with a weak D call TRBD1 (6 bases). V was trimmed by 6 bases and J by 3 bases, leaving 13 bases between them. The germline gives CDR1 LGHNT, CDR2 FRNRAP. This CDR3 has 14 amino acids. CDR3 coding DNA: TGTGCTAGTGGGGCAGGGGCTAGGACAGATACGCAGTATTTT. It specifies CASGAGARTDTQYF.

The chain joins TRBV2 to TRBJ2-5; 12 bases are shared with TRBD1. V was pared by 8 bases and J by 5 bases, with 9 bases of the junction left unmatched. CDR3 size: 15 residues. Germline-derived CDR1 and CDR2 are SNHLY and FYNNEI. The CDR3 reads CASFRDRGLGETQYF. The CDR3 nucleotides read TGTGCCAGCTTCCGGGACAGGGGGCTCGGGGAGACCCAGTACTTC.

The rearrangement joins TRBV11-2 to TRBJ2-4; TRBD2 agrees at 9 bases. Germline lookup yields CDR1 SGHAT and CDR2 FQNNGV. V gave up 2 bases and J gave up 4 bases; unmatched junction bases: 9. This CDR3 has 17 residues. CDR3 DNA sequence: TGTGCCAGCAGCTTATCCGGGACTAGCTTTGTTAAAAACATTCAGTACTTC. Translating gives CASSLSGTSFVKNIQYF.